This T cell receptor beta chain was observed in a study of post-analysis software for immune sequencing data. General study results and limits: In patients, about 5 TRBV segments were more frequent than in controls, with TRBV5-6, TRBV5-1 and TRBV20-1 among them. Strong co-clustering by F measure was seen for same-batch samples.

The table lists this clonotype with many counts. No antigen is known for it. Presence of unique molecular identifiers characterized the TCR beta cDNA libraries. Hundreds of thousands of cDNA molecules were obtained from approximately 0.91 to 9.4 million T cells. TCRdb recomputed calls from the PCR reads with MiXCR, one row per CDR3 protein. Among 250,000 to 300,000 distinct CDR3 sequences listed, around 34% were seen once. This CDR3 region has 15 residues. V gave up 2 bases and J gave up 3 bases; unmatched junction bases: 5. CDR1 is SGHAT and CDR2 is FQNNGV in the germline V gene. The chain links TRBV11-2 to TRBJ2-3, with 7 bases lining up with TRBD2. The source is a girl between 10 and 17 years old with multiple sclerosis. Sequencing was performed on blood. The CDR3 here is CASSLIWEGTDTQYF. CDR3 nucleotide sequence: TGTGCCAGCAGCTTAATCTGGGAGGGAACAGATACGCAGTATTTT. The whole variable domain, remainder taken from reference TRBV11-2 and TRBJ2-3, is EAGVAQSPRYKIIEKRQSVAFWCNPISGHATLYWYQQILGQGPKLLIQFQNNGVVDDSQLPKDRFSAERLKGVDSTLKIQPAKLEDSAVYLCASSLIWEGTDTQYFGPGTRLTVL.